The entry below gives a single T cell receptor (beta chain) sequence along with its context. This sample is part of a study of chemoradiotherapy in HPV16-positive cancers. The CDR3 runs to 15 residues. Produced via immunoSEQ multiplex PCR; TCRdb's table is partial and in-frame only. The sample carries 12,000 or so clones, 80% to 90% recorded once. This TCR was sampled from a human donor with HPV-associated anogenital cancer. The rearrangement uses TRBV21-1 and TRBJ1-6. TRBV21-1 is reported as a pseudogene. The sequences come from blood, collected from a patient who underwent chemoradiotherapy. The CDR3 loop is CASSARWDYGSPLHF. The CDR3 DNA follows: TGTGCCAGCAGCGCCCGGTGGGATTACGGTTCACCCCTCCACTTT.